One T cell receptor beta chain is described in this entry. The sample originates from a study of cytomegalovirus exposure and HLA in healthy donors. Germline CDR1 is MNHEY and CDR2 is SVGAGI. Trimming removed 0 bases from V and 8 bases from J, with 16 bases in between. The CDR3 runs to 15 residues. PCR involved 60 Vbeta and 13 Jbeta primers. This table comes from immunoSEQ multiplex PCR, and its TCRdb copy is limited to in-frame clones, with some not included. Recorded for this sample: roughly 120,000 clones. The chain links TRBV6-5 to TRBJ1-1; TRBD1 might be the D (6 bases). The receptor was isolated from a man younger than 35 in good health and CMV-seronegative. Sequencing input: PBMCs. The CDR3 coding sequence is TGTGCCAGCAGTTACTCCCATGGAGGGGGGGACGAAGCTTTCTTT. It specifies CASSYSHGGGDEAFF.